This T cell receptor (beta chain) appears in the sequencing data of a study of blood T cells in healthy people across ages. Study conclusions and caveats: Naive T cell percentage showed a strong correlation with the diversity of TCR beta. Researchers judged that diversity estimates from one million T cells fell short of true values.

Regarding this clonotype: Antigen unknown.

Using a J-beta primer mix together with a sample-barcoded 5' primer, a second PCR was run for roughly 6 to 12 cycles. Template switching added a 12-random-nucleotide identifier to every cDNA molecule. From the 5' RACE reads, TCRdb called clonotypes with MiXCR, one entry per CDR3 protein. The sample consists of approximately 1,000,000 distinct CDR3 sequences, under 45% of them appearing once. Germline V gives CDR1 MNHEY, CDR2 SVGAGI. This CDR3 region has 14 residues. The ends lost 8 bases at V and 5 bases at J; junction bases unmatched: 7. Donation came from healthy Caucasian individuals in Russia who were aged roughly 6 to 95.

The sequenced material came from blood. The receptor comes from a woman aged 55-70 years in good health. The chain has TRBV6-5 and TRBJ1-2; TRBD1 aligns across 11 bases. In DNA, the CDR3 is TGTGCCAGCCGGAGGGGGACAGGGGGTTATGGCTACACCTTC. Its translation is CASRRGTGGYGYTF.